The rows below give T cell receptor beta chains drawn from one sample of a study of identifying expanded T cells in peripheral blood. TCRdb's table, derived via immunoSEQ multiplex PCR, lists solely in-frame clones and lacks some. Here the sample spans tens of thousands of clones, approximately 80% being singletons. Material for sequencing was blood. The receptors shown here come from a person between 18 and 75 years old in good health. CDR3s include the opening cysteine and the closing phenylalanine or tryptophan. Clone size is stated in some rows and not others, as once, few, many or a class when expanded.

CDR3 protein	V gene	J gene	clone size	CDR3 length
CASSSSQGASTDTQYF	TRBV5-1	TRBJ2-3	-	16
CAISAGGSGGNNLYNEQFF	TRBV10-3	TRBJ2-1	-	19
CASSLYYEQYF	TRBV7-2	TRBJ2-7	-	11
CASSYSGTGDTYEQYF	TRBV6-5	TRBJ2-7	-	16
CASSDFGRANYGYTF	TRBV19	TRBJ1-2	-	15
CASSPIRYNEQFF	TRBV18	TRBJ2-1	-	13
CASSEFGGTADTDTQYF	TRBV5-1	TRBJ2-3	-	17
CAISDGLAGGEQFF	TRBV10-3	TRBJ2-1	-	14
CASSLEPFTDTQYF	TRBV5-8	TRBJ2-3	-	14
CASSSGSLGTDTQYF	TRBV11-2	TRBJ2-3	-	15
CASSLGTGRANYGYTF	TRBV5-6	TRBJ1-2	-	16
CILARVETQYF	TRBV29-1	TRBJ2-5	-	11
CASSASATSGRASGANVLTF	TRBV2	TRBJ2-6	-	20
CASRAGTSGGQETQYF	TRBV10-2	TRBJ2-5	-	16
CASSPTLLAGGGGTGELFF	TRBV19	TRBJ2-2	-	19
CATSEQGPDQPQHF	TRBV27	TRBJ1-5	few	14
CASSQALAGVGGETQYF	TRBV4-1	TRBJ2-5	-	17
CASSPGFTYGYTF	TRBV18	TRBJ1-2	-	13
CASSLGVGVDTQYF	TRBV7-9	TRBJ2-3	-	14
CASSPGTDRSIGYF	TRBV5-4	TRBJ1-3	-	14
CASSQEVDSNQPQHF	TRBV4-2	TRBJ1-5	-	15
CATSSDVAGGPDTQYF	TRBV15	TRBJ2-3	few	16
CASRPGLAGGKAKNIQYF	TRBV2	TRBJ2-4	few	18
CASSLRTSYTGELFF	TRBV5-8	TRBJ2-2	-	15
CASSDRVTTEAFF	TRBV6-5	TRBJ1-1	-	13
CASSEDRTGLETQYF	TRBV2	TRBJ2-5	-	15
CASSLVEGGRAFF	TRBV5-5	TRBJ1-1	-	13
CARLRGPRWPQHF	TRBV12-5	TRBJ1-5	-	13
CASSLVAGLSSATSTDTQYF	TRBV7-6	TRBJ2-3	once	20
CATSADRGGEKLFF	TRBV15	TRBJ1-4	-	14
CASSSTRTKQFF	TRBV19	TRBJ2-1	-	12
CASSTRGVGANVLTF	TRBV19	TRBJ2-6	-	15
CASRGYRVGNSPLHF	TRBV6-1	TRBJ1-6	-	15
CASSEVGQTGLALNYGYTF	TRBV6-1	TRBJ1-2	-	19
CASSTSTGELFF	TRBV7-9	TRBJ2-2	-	12
CASSETGRYGYTF	TRBV10-1	TRBJ1-2	-	13
CASSPRQGSFDKPKNIQYF	TRBV27	TRBJ2-4	once	19
CSVSQGSEKLFF	TRBV29-1	TRBJ1-4	-	12
CASTGGRANYGYTF	TRBV28	TRBJ1-2	-	14
CASSGGIGTQGTEAFF	TRBV2	TRBJ1-1	-	16
CASSYVRNTGELFF	TRBV6-5	TRBJ2-2	-	14
CASRDRDLTEAFF	TRBV19	TRBJ1-1	once	13